This T cell receptor beta chain stems from a study of cytomegalovirus exposure and HLA in healthy donors. Study findings and constraints: Despite most TCR sequences being rare, some public TCRs occurred in many donors. A previous analysis found most TCR beta V segments productive roughly 87% or roughly 30% of the time. Testing in vitro showed a few CMV-associated chains specific for CMV antigens. Fewer N-insertions (relative to the approximately 670-donor mean) were reportedly seen in an Asian-associated ancestry cluster in a later analysis.

Both 60 Vbeta primers and 13 Jbeta primers went into the PCR. Profiling relied on immunoSEQ multiplex PCR, and the TCRdb table lists in-frame clones only, not all of them. The sample holds about 270,000 clones; around 65% are singletons and the top ten take 2% to 2.5%. CDR1 and CDR2 from the germline V gene are SGHTA and FQGNSA. V lost 8 bases and J lost 3, with 17 bases in between. There are 14 residues in the CDR3. About this clone itself: The antigen remains unidentified.

The chain links TRBV7-2 to TRBJ2-7, with D possibly matching TRBD2 (6 bases). The TCR sequence derives from a female donor in good health and CMV-seronegative. Sequencing input: PBMCs. The CDR3 nucleotides are TGTGCCAGCGGTTACCCTCGGCGGGGCTACGAGCAGTACTTC. Protein product: CASGYPRRGYEQYF.